Presented here are 12 T cell receptor beta chains from one specimen sequenced in a study of blood T cell repertoires in COVID-19. TCRdb's copy holds only in-frame clones and misses some; the assay was immunoSEQ multiplex PCR. The sample records some 370,000 clones, about 90% being singletons. Sample: peripheral blood. These receptors were taken from a middle-aged man with acute or convalescent COVID-19.

This chain uses TRBV14 with TRBJ1-4, with TRBD1 as a possible D gene (5 bases). The CDR3 length is 17 residues. Looked up from germline, CDR1 is SGHDN and CDR2 is FVKESK. Deletions cut 0 bases from V and 8 bases from J, with 19 bases between. The CDR3 protein is CASSQDQGFQVREKLFF. The CDR3, as DNA: TGTGCCAGCAGCCAAGACCAGGGTTTTCAAGTTCGGGAAAAACTGTTTTTT.

The chain couples TRBV18 to TRBJ1-1; 7 positions agree with TRBD1. In germline, CDR1 is KGHSH, CDR2 LQKENI. With V trimmed by 3 bases and J by 4 bases, 14 bases remained unmatched. CDR3 size: 17 residues. The DNA of the CDR3 is TGTGCCAGCTCACCTGCGGGACAGAGAATTTCTAGCACTGAAGCTTTCTTT. The encoded protein is CASSPAGQRISSTEAFF.

This chain connects TRBV1 to TRBJ2-1; TRBD2 is the table's D call and was not checked against the DNA. TRBV1 is a documented pseudogene. The CDR3 is 18 amino acids. The DNA of the CDR3 is TGCACCAGCAGCCAAGCTACCGGGACTAGCGGGGGCTACAATGAGCAGTTCTTC. This translates into CTSSQATGTSGGYNEQFF.

This clone appeared a single time. V usage is TRBV9 and J usage is TRBJ1-1; maybe TRBD1 (5 bases). This CDR3 is 11 amino acids long. V was shortened by 4 bases and J by 7 bases, with 8 bases between the two germline ends. CDR1 is SGDLS, CDR2 YYNGEE, per germline. The CDR3 region has the DNA TGTGCCAGCAGCAGAGACAGTGAAGCTTTCTTT. Translation: CASSRDSEAFF.

The chain joins TRBV6-5 to TRBJ2-3; possibly TRBD2 for D (6 bases). Germline values: CDR1 MNHEY, CDR2 SVGAGI. V gave up 5 bases and J gave up 6 bases, with 9 bases separating them. The CDR3 spans 12 residues. CDR3: CASSRAGDTQYF. Written as DNA, the CDR3 is TGTGCCAGCAGTAGGGCGGGGGATACGCAGTATTTT.

The chain recombines TRBV10-2 with TRBJ1-5, with D possibly matching TRBD1 (5 bases). V dropped 6 bases and J dropped 6 bases, with 18 bases sitting between them. This CDR3 region has 15 residues. The V gene's germline CDR1 is WSHSY and CDR2 SAAADI. CDR3 DNA: TGCGCCAGCAGCAATACCAGGGTGGGAGGTCAGCCCCAGCATTTT. It is translated as CASSNTRVGGQPQHF.

This chain joins TRBV28 and TRBJ2-2; TRBD1 aligns across 7 bases. V shed 2 bases and J 5 bases; nucleotides not matched to a gene: 11. The CDR3 spans 17 residues. CDR1 and CDR2 (germline): MDHEN, SYDVKM. CDR3 in amino acids: CASSLPGTAISTGELFF. The CDR3, as DNA: TGTGCCAGCAGTTTACCCGGGACAGCCATTTCGACCGGGGAGCTGTTTTTT. Drawing the rest from reference TRBV28 and TRBJ2-2, the complete variable domain is DVKVTQSSRYLVKRTGEKVFLECVQDMDHENMFWYRQDPGLGLRLIYFSYDVKMKEKGDIPEGYSVSREKKERFSLILESASTNQTSMYLCASSLPGTAISTGELFFGEGSRLTVL.

This chain links TRBV12-3 or TRBV12-4 with TRBJ1-2; 9 bases align to TRBD1. V shed 6 bases, J shed 4 bases, and the junction held 0 bases outside the gene matches. The CDR3 is 12 amino acids. In nucleotides, the CDR3 is TGTGCCAGCAGGGGACAGGGCTATGGCTACACCTTC. It translates to CASRGQGYGYTF.

The V gene is TRBV28, the J gene TRBJ2-7, with a tentative D call TRBD1 (6 bases). The ends were cut back, 3 bases at V and 2 bases at J, with 20 bases in the middle. The CDR3 covers 17 residues. Germline V gene lookup returns CDR1 MDHEN and CDR2 SYDVKM. Written as DNA, the CDR3 is TGTGCCAGCAGTTTCAAGGACCAGGGACAACTCCCCTACGAGCAGTACTTC. Residues: CASSFKDQGQLPYEQYF.

The gene calls are TRBV7-8 and TRBJ1-4; maybe TRBD1 (6 bases). Trimming removed 5 bases from V and 3 bases from J, with 13 bases in between. This CDR3 comprises 15 residues. Germline V gene data show CDR1 as SGHVS and CDR2 as FQNEAQ. CDR3 in amino acids: CASSPRGSPNEKLFF. The CDR3 nucleotides read TGTGCCAGCAGCCCTAGGGGGTCCCCTAATGAAAAACTGTTTTTT.

The chain employs TRBV6-1 and TRBJ1-2; D might be TRBD1 (5 bases). The CDR3 has 14 residues. Between the trimmed V and J ends, which lost 3 bases and 6 bases, there was a span of 14 bases. The germline gives CDR1 MNHNS, CDR2 SASEGT. The CDR3 is CASSEDGTPDGYTF. CDR3 sequence (DNA): TGTGCCAGCAGTGAGGATGGGACTCCAGATGGCTACACCTTC.

The rearrangement links TRBV14 to TRBJ2-1; 16 bases are a match to TRBD2. Per the germline V gene, CDR1 is SGHDN and CDR2 is FVKESK. The CDR3 totals 19 residues. V lost 2 bases, J lost 2 bases, and 6 bases stayed unmatched. CDR3 sequence (DNA): TGTGCCAGCAGCCAACCGGGACTAGCGGGAGGGAACGCCTACAATGAGCAGTTCTTC. It is translated as CASSQPGLAGGNAYNEQFF.